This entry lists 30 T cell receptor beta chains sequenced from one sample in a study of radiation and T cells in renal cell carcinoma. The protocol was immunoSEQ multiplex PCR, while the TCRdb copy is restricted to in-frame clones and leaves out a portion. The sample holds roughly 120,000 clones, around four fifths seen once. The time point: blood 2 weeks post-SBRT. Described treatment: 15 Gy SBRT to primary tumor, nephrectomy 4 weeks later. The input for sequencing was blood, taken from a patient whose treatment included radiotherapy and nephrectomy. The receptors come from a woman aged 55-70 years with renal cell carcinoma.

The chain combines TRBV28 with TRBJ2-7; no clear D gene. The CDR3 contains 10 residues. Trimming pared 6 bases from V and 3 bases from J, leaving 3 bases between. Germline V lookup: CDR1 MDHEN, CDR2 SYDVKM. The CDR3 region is CASSDYEQYF. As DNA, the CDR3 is TGTGCCAGCAGCGACTACGAGCAGTACTTC.

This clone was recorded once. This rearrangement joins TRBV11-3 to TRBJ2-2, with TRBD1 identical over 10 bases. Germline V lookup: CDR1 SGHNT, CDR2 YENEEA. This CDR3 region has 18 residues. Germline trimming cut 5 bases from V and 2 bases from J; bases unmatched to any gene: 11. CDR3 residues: CASSPRSGTGANTGELFF. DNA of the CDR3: TGTGCCAGCAGCCCAAGATCCGGGACAGGGGCTAACACCGGGGAGCTGTTTTTT.

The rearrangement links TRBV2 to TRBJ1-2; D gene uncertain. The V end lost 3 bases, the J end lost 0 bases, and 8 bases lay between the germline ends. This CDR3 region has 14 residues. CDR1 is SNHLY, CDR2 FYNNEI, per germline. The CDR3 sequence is CASSESASNYGYTF. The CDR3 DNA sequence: TGTGCCAGCAGTGAGTCAGCCTCTAACTATGGCTACACCTTC.

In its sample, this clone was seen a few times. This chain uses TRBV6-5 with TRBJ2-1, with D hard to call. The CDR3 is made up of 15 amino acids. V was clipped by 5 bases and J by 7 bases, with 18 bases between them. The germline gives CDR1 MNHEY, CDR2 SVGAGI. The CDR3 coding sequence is TGTGCCAGCAGTCGTAGCCGATTCACTGGGAATGAGCAGTTCTTC. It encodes CASSRSRFTGNEQFF.

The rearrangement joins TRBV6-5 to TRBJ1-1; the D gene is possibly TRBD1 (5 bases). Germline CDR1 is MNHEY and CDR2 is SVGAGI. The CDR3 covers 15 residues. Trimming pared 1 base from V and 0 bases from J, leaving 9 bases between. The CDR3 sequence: CASSYFRGMNTEAFF. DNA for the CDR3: TGTGCCAGCAGTTACTTCCGGGGGATGAACACTGAAGCTTTCTTT.

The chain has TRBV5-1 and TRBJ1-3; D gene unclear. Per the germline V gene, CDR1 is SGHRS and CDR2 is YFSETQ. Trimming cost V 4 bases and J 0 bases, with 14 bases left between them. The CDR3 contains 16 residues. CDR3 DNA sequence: TGCGCCAGCAGCACCTTATCCCAGGACTCTGGAAACACCATATATTTT. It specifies CASSTLSQDSGNTIYF. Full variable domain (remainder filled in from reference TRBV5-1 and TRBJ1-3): KAGVTQTPRYLIKTRGQQVTLSCSPISGHRSVSWYQQTPGQGLQFLFEYFSETQRNKGNFPGRFSGRQFSNSRSEMNVSTLELGDSALYLCASSTLSQDSGNTIYFGEGSWLTVV.

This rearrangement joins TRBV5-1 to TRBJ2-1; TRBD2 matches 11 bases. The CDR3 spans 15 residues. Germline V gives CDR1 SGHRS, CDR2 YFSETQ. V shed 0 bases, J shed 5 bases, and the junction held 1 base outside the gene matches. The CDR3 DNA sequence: TGCGCCAGCAGCTTGGTGACTAGCGGGAACAATGAGCAGTTCTTC. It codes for CASSLVTSGNNEQFF. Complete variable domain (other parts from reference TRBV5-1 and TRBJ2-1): KAGVTQTPRYLIKTRGQQVTLSCSPISGHRSVSWYQQTPGQGLQFLFEYFSETQRNKGNFPGRFSGRQFSNSRSEMNVSTLELGDSALYLCASSLVTSGNNEQFFGPGTRLTVL.

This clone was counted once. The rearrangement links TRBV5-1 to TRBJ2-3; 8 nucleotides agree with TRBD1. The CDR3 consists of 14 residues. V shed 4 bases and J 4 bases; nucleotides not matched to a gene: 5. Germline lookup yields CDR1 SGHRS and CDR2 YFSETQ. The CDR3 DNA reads TGCGCCAGCAGCCTGGGACAGGATCCAGATACGCAGTATTTT. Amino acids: CASSLGQDPDTQYF.

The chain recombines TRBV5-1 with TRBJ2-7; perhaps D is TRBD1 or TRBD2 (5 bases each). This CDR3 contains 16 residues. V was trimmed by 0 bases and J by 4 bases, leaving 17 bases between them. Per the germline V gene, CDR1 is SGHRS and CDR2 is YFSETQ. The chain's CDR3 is CASSLAGSGAVYEQYF. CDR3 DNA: TGCGCCAGCAGCTTGGCCGGCTCCGGGGCTGTTTACGAGCAGTACTTC.

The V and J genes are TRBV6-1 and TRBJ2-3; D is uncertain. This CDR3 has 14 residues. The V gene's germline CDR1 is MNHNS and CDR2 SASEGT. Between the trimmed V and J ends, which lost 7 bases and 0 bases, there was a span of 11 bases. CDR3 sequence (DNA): TGTGCCAGCAACCCGGACCGGAGCACAGATACGCAGTATTTT. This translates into CASNPDRSTDTQYF.

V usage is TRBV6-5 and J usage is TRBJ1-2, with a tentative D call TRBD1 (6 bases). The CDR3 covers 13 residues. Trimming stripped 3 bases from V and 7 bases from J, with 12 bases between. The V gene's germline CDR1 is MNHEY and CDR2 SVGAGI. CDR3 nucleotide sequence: TGTGCCAGCAGTTATGGGGGGGCCGGTGGCTACACCTTC. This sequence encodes CASSYGGAGGYTF.

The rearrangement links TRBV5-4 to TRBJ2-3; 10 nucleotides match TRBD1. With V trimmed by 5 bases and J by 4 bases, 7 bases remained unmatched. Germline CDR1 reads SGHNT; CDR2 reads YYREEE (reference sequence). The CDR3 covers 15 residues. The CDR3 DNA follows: TGTGCCAGCAGTTCAGGACAGGGGGTAGCAGATACGCAGTATTTT. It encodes CASSSGQGVADTQYF. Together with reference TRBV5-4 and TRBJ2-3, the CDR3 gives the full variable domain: ETGVTQSPTHLIKTRGQQVTLRCSSQSGHNTVSWYQQALGQGPQFIFQYYREEENGRGNFPPRFSGLQFPNYSSELNVNALELDDSALYLCASSSGQGVADTQYFGPGTRLTVL.

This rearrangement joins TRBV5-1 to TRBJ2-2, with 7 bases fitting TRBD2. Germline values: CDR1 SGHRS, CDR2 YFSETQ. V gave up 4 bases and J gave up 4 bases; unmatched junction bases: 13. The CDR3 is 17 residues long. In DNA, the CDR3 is TGCGCCAGCAGCCCCCACCCGCTAGGGAGGGGCACCGGGGAGCTGTTTTTT. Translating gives CASSPHPLGRGTGELFF.

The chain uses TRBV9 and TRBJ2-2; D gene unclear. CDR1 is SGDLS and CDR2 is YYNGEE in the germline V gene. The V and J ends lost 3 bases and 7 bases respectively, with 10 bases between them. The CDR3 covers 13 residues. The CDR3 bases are TGTGCCAGCAGCGGATCAGTATTCGGGGAGCTGTTTTTT. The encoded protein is CASSGSVFGELFF.

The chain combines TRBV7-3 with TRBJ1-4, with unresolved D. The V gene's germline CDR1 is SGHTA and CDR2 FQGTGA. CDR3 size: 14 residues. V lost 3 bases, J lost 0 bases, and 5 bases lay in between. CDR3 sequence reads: CASSFNPTNEKLFF. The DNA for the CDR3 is TGTGCCAGCAGCTTTAACCCAACTAATGAAAAACTGTTTTTT. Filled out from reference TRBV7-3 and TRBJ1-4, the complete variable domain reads GAGVSQTPSNKVTEKGKYVELRCDPISGHTALYWYRQSLGQGPEFLIYFQGTGAADDSGLPNDRFFAVRPEGSVSTLKIQRTERGDSAVYLCASSFNPTNEKLFFGSGTQLSVL.

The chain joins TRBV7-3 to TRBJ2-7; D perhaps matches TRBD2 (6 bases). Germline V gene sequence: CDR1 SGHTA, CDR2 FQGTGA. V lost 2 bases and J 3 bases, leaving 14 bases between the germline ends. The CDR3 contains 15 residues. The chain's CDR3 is CASSLGGGQYYEQYF. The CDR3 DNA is TGTGCCAGCAGCTTAGGGGGAGGCCAGTACTACGAGCAGTACTTC.

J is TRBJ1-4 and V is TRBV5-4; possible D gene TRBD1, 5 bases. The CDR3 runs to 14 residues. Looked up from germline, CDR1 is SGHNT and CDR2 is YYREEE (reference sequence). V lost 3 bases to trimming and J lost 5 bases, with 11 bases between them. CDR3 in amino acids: CASSSGGDNEKLFF. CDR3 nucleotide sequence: TGTGCCAGCAGCTCCGGGGGAGACAATGAAAAACTGTTTTTT.

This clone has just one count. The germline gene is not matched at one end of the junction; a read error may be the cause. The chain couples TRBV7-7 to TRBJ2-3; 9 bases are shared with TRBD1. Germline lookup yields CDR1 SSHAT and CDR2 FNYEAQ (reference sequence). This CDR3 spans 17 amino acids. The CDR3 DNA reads TGTGCTAGCAGCCCGTCCCGGGACAGGGCGAGGGAAGATACGCAGTATTTT. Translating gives CASSPSRDRAREDTQYF. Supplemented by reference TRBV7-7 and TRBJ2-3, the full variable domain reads GAGVSQSPRYKVTKRGQDVTLRCDPISSHATLYWYQQALGQGPEFLTYFNYEAQPDKSGLPSDRFSAERPEGSISTLTIQRTEQRDSAMYRCASSPSRDRAREDTQYFGPGTRLTVL.

The CDR3 protein is CASRDSYSNQPQHF. In DNA, the CDR3 is TGTGCCAGCAGGGACAGTTATAGCAATCAGCCCCAGCATTTT. The chain has TRBV2 and TRBJ1-5; D perhaps matches TRBD1 (6 bases). This CDR3 region has 14 residues. V dropped 6 bases and J dropped 0 bases, with 9 bases sitting between them. The germline CDR1 and CDR2 sequences are SNHLY and FYNNEI.

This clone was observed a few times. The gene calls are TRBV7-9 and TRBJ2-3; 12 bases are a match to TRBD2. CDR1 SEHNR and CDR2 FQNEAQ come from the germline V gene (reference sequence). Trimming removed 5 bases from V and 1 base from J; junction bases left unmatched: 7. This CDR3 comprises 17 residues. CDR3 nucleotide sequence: TGTGCCAGCAGCCACCGGACTAGCGGGGAACGCACAGATACGCAGTATTTT. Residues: CASSHRTSGERTDTQYF.

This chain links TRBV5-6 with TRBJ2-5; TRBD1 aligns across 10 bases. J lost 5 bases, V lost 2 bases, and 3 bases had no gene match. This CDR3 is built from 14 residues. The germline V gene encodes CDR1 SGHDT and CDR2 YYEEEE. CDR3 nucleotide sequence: TGTGCCAGCAGCTTCGGGACAGGGGACGAGACCCAGTACTTC. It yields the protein CASSFGTGDETQYF.

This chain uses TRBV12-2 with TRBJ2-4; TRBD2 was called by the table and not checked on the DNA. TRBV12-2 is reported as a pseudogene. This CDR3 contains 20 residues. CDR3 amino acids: CASRLAGGLAGVPAKNIQYF. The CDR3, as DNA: TGTGCAAGTCGCTTAGCAGGGGGACTAGCGGGAGTTCCAGCCAAAAACATTCAGTACTTC.

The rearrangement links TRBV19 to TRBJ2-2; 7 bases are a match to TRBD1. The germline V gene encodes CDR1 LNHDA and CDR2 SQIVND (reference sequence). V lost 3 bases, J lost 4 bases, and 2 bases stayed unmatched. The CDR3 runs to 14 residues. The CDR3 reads CASSIDRATGELFF. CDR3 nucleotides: TGTGCCAGTAGTATTGACAGGGCCACCGGGGAGCTGTTTTTT. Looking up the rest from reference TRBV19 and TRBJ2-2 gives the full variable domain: DGGITQSPKYLFRKEGQNVTLSCEQNLNHDAMYWYRQDPGQGLRLIYYSQIVNDFQKGDIAEGYSVSREKKESFPLTVTSAQKNPTAFYLCASSIDRATGELFFGEGSRLTVL.

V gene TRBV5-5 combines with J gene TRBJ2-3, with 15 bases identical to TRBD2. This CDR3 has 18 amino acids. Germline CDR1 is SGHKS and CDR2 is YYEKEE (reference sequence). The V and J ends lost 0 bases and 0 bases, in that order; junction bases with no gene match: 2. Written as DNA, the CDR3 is TGTGCCAGCAGCTTGGCGGGACTAGCGGGGGGCAGCACAGATACGCAGTATTTT. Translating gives CASSLAGLAGGSTDTQYF.

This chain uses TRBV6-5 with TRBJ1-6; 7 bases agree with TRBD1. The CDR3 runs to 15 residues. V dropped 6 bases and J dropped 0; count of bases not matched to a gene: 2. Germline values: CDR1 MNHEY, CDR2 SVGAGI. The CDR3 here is CASRRDSSYNSPLHF. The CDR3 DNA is TGTGCCAGCAGACGGGACAGCTCCTATAATTCACCCCTCCACTTT.

This chain's CDR3 is CASGSTGRGNTEAFF. CDR3 DNA sequence: TGTGCTAGTGGTTCGACAGGCAGGGGGAACACTGAAGCTTTCTTT. The chain couples TRBV12-5 to TRBJ1-1; perhaps TRBD1 as D (6 bases). CDR1 LGHNT and CDR2 FRNRAP come from the germline V gene. V was cut by 4 bases and J by 1 base, with 13 bases left in between. CDR3 length: 15 residues.

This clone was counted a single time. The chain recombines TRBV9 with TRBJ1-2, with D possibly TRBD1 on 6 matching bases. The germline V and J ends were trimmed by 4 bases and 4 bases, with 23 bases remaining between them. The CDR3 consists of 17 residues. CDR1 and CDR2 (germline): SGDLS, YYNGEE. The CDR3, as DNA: TGTGCCAGCAGCTCCCCCGGTGGGGGCAGGGCGAGCTATGGCTACACCTTC. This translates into CASSSPGGGRASYGYTF.

CDR3 sequence reads: CASSALSGPRGTEAFF. The CDR3 coding sequence is TGTGCCAGCAGTGCCTTAAGCGGTCCCAGGGGCACTGAAGCTTTCTTT. The gene calls are TRBV6-1 and TRBJ1-1; tentatively, D is TRBD1 (6 bases). CDR1 MNHNS and CDR2 SASEGT come from the germline V gene. The V and J ends lost 4 bases and 4 bases respectively, with 19 bases between them. The length of the CDR3 is 16 residues.

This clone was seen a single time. The CDR3 region is CASRKQTGGDTGELFF. CDR3 nucleotide sequence: TGTGCCAGTAGAAAGCAGACAGGGGGCGACACCGGGGAGCTGTTTTTT. The rearrangement links TRBV19 to TRBJ2-2; 10 bases fit TRBD1. The germline CDR1 and CDR2 sequences are LNHDA and SQIVND (reference sequence). V shed 6 bases, J shed 3 bases, and the junction held 7 bases outside the gene matches. The CDR3 extends over 16 amino acids. Based on the CDR3 plus reference TRBV19 and TRBJ2-2, the full variable domain is DGGITQSPKYLFRKEGQNVTLSCEQNLNHDAMYWYRQDPGQGLRLIYYSQIVNDFQKGDIAEGYSVSREKKESFPLTVTSAQKNPTAFYLCASRKQTGGDTGELFFGEGSRLTVL.

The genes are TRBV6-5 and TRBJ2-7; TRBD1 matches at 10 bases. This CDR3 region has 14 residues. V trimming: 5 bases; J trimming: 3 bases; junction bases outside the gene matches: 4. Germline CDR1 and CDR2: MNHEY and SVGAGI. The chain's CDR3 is CASSGDRGRYEQYF. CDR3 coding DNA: TGTGCCAGCAGTGGGGACAGGGGCCGCTACGAGCAGTACTTC.